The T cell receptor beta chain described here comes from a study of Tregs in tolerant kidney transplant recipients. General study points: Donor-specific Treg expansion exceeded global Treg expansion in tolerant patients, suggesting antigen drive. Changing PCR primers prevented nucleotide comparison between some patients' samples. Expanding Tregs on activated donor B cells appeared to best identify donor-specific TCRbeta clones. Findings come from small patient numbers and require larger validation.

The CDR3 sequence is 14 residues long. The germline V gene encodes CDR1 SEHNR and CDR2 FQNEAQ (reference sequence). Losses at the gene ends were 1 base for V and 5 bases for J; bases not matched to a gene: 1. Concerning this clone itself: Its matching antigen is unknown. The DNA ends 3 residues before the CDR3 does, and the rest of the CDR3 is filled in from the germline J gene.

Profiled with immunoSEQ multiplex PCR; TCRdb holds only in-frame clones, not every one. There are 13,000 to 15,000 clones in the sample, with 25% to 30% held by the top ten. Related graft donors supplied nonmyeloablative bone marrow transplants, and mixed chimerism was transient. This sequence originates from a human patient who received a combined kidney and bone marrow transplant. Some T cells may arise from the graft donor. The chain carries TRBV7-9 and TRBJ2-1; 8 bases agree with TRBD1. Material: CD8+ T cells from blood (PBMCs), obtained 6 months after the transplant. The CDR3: CASSLEDRDNEQFF. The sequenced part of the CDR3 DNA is TGTGCCAGCAGCTTAGAGGACAGGGACAATGAG.